These 32 T cell receptor beta chains originate from one sample sequenced in a study of molecular identifiers for immune sequencing clone quantification. TCRdb fed the PCR reads into MiXCR, producing one record per CDR3 protein. The table has some 89,000 distinct CDR3 sequences, 20% to 25% seen once. Input material: naive CD8+ T cells from blood, with Jurkat cell RNA spiked in. Subset meaning: FACS-sorted CD8+CD4-CCR7+CD45RA+ naive T cells. These receptors came from a human donor in good health. Some libraries in this study had Jurkat cell RNA spiked in.

In its sample, this clonotype was seen many times. The chain carries TRBV4-3 and TRBJ2-3, with 8 bases aligning to TRBD2. Losses at the gene ends were 0 bases for V and 2 bases for J; bases not matched to a gene: 7. The germline CDR1 and CDR2 sequences are LGHNA and YSLEER. The CDR3 has 17 amino acids. This CDR3 reads CASSQDRTSYPTDTQYF. The CDR3 nucleotides read TGCGCCAGCAGCCAAGACCGGACTAGCTACCCCACAGATACGCAGTATTTT.

A word on this clonotype: The junction shows a germline mismatch at one end, possibly a read error. The V gene is TRBV20-1, the J gene TRBJ2-1, with 12 positions matching TRBD2. The CDR3 contains 17 residues. Germline lookup yields CDR1 DFQATT and CDR2 SNEGSKA (reference sequence). The CDR3 reads CSATSLAGGPPYNGQFF. In nucleotides, the CDR3 is TGCAGTGCTACTTCACTAGCGGGAGGCCCCCCTTACAATGGGCAGTTCTTC.

This clonotype showed up many times. The V and J genes are TRBV4-3 and TRBJ2-7; tentatively, D is TRBD1 or TRBD2 (5 bases each). With 7 bases removed from V and 2 bases from J, the gap between germline ends came to 15 bases. The CDR3 runs to 14 residues. CDR1 and CDR2 (germline): LGHNA, YSLEER. The CDR3 nucleotides are TGCGCCAGCACCCCCAAGAGGGGTCCCTACGAGCAGTACTTC. Its translation: CASTPKRGPYEQYF.

With regard to this clonotype: This may stem from a read error, because a much larger clone lies one nucleotide away. This chain uses TRBV13 with TRBJ1-1; 9 positions match TRBD1. CDR3 size: 19 residues. The germline gives CDR1 PRHDT, CDR2 FYEKMQ (reference sequence). J lost 0 bases, V lost 2 bases, and 13 bases had no gene match. CDR3 region: CASSLWPEQGALMNTEAFF. The CDR3 DNA sequence: TGTGCCAGCAGCTTATGGCCCGAACAGGGGGCGTTGATGAACACTGAAGCTTTCTTT.

Concerning this clonotype: A single base separates this from a much larger clone, so it may be a read error. The chain links TRBV6-5 to TRBJ1-1; the D is unclear. CDR3 size: 11 residues. Germline CDR1 is MNHEY and CDR2 is SVGAGI. The CDR3 reads CASSYPPSTLF. The DNA for the CDR3 is TGTGCCAGCAGTTACCCCCCAAGCACTCTCTTT.

This clonotype came up many times. The chain couples TRBV7-9 to TRBJ2-3, with 9 bases aligning to TRBD2. The CDR3 totals 20 residues. In germline, CDR1 is SEHNR, CDR2 FQNEAQ (reference sequence). V was clipped by 1 base and J by 2 bases; unmatched bases: 16. The CDR3 here is CASSLVFTPNSGGTTDTQYF. In DNA form, the CDR3 reads TGTGCCAGCAGCTTAGTTTTTACCCCCAATAGCGGGGGTACCACAGATACGCAGTATTTT.

The table lists this clonotype with many counts. J is TRBJ1-6 and V is TRBV15; D unresolved. The germline V gene encodes CDR1 LNHNV and CDR2 YYDKDF (reference sequence). V gave up 0 bases and J gave up 2 bases, with 11 bases separating them. This CDR3 region has 17 residues. The DNA for the CDR3 is TGTGCCACCAGCAGAGAAGGCCCGGCGGCCTATAATTCACCCCTCCACTTT. It yields the protein CATSREGPAAYNSPLHF.

This clonotype was detected ten times or more. This rearrangement joins TRBV7-9 to TRBJ1-4; no clear D gene. Germline-derived CDR1 and CDR2 are SEHNR and FQNEAQ (reference sequence). Trimming shortened V by 0 bases and J by 6 bases, and 2 bases separated the two germline ends. This CDR3 comprises 12 residues. CDR3 sequence reads: CASSLAYEKLFF. CDR3 coding DNA: TGTGCCAGCAGCTTAGCGTATGAAAAACTGTTTTTT. Using reference TRBV7-9 and TRBJ1-4 for the parts outside the CDR3, the full variable domain is DTGVSQNPRHKITKRGQNVTFRCDPISEHNRLYWYRQTLGQGPEFLTYFQNEAQLEKSRLLSDRFSAERPKGSFSTLEIQRTEQGDSAMYLCASSLAYEKLFFGSGTQLSVL.

This clonotype was seen repeatedly, ten times or more. J is TRBJ2-7 and V is TRBV6-5; 10 nucleotides match TRBD1. From germline, CDR1 is MNHEY and CDR2 SVGAGI. The CDR3 length is 17 residues. V trimming: 4 bases; J trimming: 5 bases; junction bases outside the gene matches: 14. This chain's CDR3 is CASSSSPPGQGYHEQYF. In DNA, the CDR3 is TGTGCCAGCAGTTCCTCACCCCCGGGACAGGGGTACCACGAGCAGTACTTC.

This clonotype was counted a few times. This chain uses TRBV9 with TRBJ1-1; no firm D call. CDR3 size: 17 residues. Trimming pared 3 bases from V and 1 base from J, leaving 19 bases between. Germline loops: CDR1 SGDLS, CDR2 YYNGEE. In DNA, the CDR3 is TGTGCCAGCAGCGAAGGGTTGAGGGATTCGAGGAACACTGAAGCTTTCTTT. This encodes CASSEGLRDSRNTEAFF.

This clonotype showed up many times. This chain links TRBV7-2 with TRBJ1-5; the D is unclear. Per the germline V gene, CDR1 is SGHTA and CDR2 is FQGNSA. The CDR3 spans 15 residues. V gave up 7 bases and J gave up 0 bases, with 13 bases separating them. CDR3 bases: TGTGCCAGCAAGAGCGAGGAATATAGCAATCAGCCCCAGCATTTT. Translation: CASKSEEYSNQPQHF.

This clonotype showed up just a few times. The chain is built from TRBV27 and TRBJ1-5, with TRBD1 as a possible D gene (6 bases). The CDR3 sequence is 14 residues long. V lost 4 bases and J 3 bases, leaving 10 bases between the germline ends. Germline V CDR1 and CDR2: MNHEY, SMNVEV (reference sequence). In DNA form, the CDR3 reads TGTGCCAGCAGTTCCAGGGGAGACAATCAGCCCCAGCATTTT. Encoded protein: CASSSRGDNQPQHF.

A single count supports this clonotype. This chain joins TRBV2 and TRBJ2-1; possibly TRBD1 or TRBD2 for D (5 bases each). Germline values: CDR1 SNHLY, CDR2 FYNNEI. Trimming removed 6 bases from V and 9 bases from J, with 21 bases in between. CDR3 length: 15 amino acids. The DNA for the CDR3 is TGTGCCAGCAGAACCATGGAATGGGGACGGAGTGAGCAGTTCTTC. Encoded protein: CASRTMEWGRSEQFF.

This clonotype was detected many times. This chain joins TRBV27 and TRBJ2-7; TRBD1 agrees at 7 bases. With V trimmed by 4 bases and J by 1 base, 4 bases remained unmatched. CDR1 MNHEY and CDR2 SMNVEV come from the germline V gene (reference sequence). The length of the CDR3 is 14 residues. The CDR3 DNA sequence: TGTGCCAGCAGTTCCTCAGGGGGTTCCTACGAGCAGTACTTC. Its protein product is CASSSSGGSYEQYF.

This clonotype has a handful of counts. One end of the junction is discordant with germline, which a read error may explain. The chain links TRBV6-1 to TRBJ1-5, with D possibly TRBD1 on 5 matching bases. CDR3 length: 15 amino acids. Germline CDR1 and CDR2: MNHNS and SASEGT. CDR3 in DNA: TGTGCCAGCGCCAACGGCCGGGACTCAAATCGGCCCCAGCATTTT. It encodes CASANGRDSNRPQHF.

This chain uses TRBV7-9 with TRBJ2-5; 7 bases match TRBD2. V lost 4 bases to trimming and J lost 9 bases; unmatched junction nucleotides: 5. The CDR3 covers 12 residues. Germline assignment: CDR1 SEHNR and CDR2 FQNEAQ (reference sequence). The CDR3, as DNA: TGTGCCAGCAGCTCCCTCCGGGAGGCCCAGTACTTC. It codes for CASSSLREAQYF. Using reference TRBV7-9 and TRBJ2-5 for the parts outside the CDR3, the full variable domain is DTGVSQNPRHKITKRGQNVTFRCDPISEHNRLYWYRQTLGQGPEFLTYFQNEAQLEKSRLLSDRFSAERPKGSFSTLEIQRTEQGDSAMYLCASSSLREAQYFGPGTRLLVL.

This clonotype has ten or more counts. The chain couples TRBV9 to TRBJ2-3; TRBD2 matches at 9 bases. Trimming removed 0 bases from V and 3 bases from J; junction bases left unmatched: 11. Germline V CDR1 and CDR2: SGDLS, YYNGEE. The CDR3 has 18 residues. CDR3 residues: CASSVVASGEGWTDTQYF. CDR3 nucleotide sequence: TGTGCCAGCAGCGTAGTGGCTAGCGGGGAGGGATGGACAGATACGCAGTATTTT.

This clonotype was observed a handful of times. This chain uses TRBV30 with TRBJ1-6; D gene uncertain. The CDR3 has 17 residues. V lost 0 bases, J lost 0 bases, and 12 bases lay in between. Germline-derived CDR1 and CDR2 are GTSNPN and SVGIG (reference sequence). The CDR3: CAWSVGYGSSYNSPLHF. CDR3 sequence (DNA): TGTGCCTGGAGTGTCGGATACGGGAGCTCCTATAATTCACCCCTCCACTTT.

This clonotype was recorded at least ten times. V gene TRBV4-2 combines with J gene TRBJ2-1; D is uncertain. V was cut by 3 bases and J by 6 bases, with 6 bases left in between. The CDR3 runs 12 residues. The V gene's germline CDR1 is LGHNA and CDR2 YNFKEQ. CDR3 amino acids: CASSQTSNEQFF. DNA of the CDR3: TGTGCCAGCAGCCAGACATCCAATGAGCAGTTCTTC.

Ten or more counts support this clonotype. The J gene is TRBJ2-3, the V gene TRBV7-8; TRBD2 might be the D (7 bases). Germline-derived CDR1 and CDR2 are SGHVS and FQNEAQ. With 5 bases removed from V and 3 bases from J, the gap between germline ends came to 21 bases. The CDR3 consists of 17 residues. CDR3 in DNA: TGTGCCAGCAGCCCCCTTGTGATTGGGGGGGCGACAGATACGCAGTATTTT. This translates into CASSPLVIGGATDTQYF.

This clonotype was picked up many times. The CDR3 sequence: CASSPPPAYEQYF. CDR3 coding DNA: TGTGCCAGCAGTCCTCCCCCGGCCTACGAGCAGTACTTC. This chain links TRBV28 with TRBJ2-7, with D hard to call. There are 13 residues in the CDR3. The V end lost 5 bases, the J end lost 2 bases, and 10 bases lay between the germline ends. Germline CDR1 and CDR2: MDHEN and SYDVKM.

This clonotype was picked up a small number of times. This may arise from a read error, as a much more abundant clone is one base away. The chain joins TRBV10-3 to TRBJ1-1; possible D gene TRBD1, 5 bases. CDR1 and CDR2 (germline): ENHRY, SYGVKD. This CDR3 spans 15 amino acids. V lost 3 bases and J lost 1, with 12 bases in between. CDR3 residues: CAISDRGRGNTEAFF. The CDR3 bases are TGTGCCATCAGTGACCGGGGACGGGGGAACACTGAAGCTTTCTTT.

Ten or more counts support this clonotype. The chain combines TRBV2 with TRBJ2-1; D not resolved. Germline CDR1 and CDR2: SNHLY and FYNNEI. V was cut by 5 bases and J by 12 bases, with 14 bases left in between. The CDR3 spans 12 residues. The DNA for the CDR3 is TGTGCCAGCAGTTACTCCCATCCAGGGCAGTTCTTC. Protein: CASSYSHPGQFF.

A word on this clonotype: A much larger clone sits a single nucleotide away, making a read error possible. The chain has TRBV25-1 and TRBJ2-7; tentatively, D is TRBD2 (5 bases). The CDR3 is 14 residues long. CDR1 MGHDK and CDR2 SYGVNS come from the germline V gene. Trimming cost V 3 bases and J 3 bases, with 12 bases left between them. In nucleotides, the CDR3 is TGTGCCAGCAGTGACCTAAGCGGAGACTACGAGCAGTACTTC. Its translation is CASSDLSGDYEQYF.

A note on this clonotype: A much larger clone is a single base away; this may be a read error. The V gene is TRBV11-2, the J gene TRBJ2-1; 10 nucleotides match TRBD2. In germline, CDR1 is SGHAT, CDR2 FQNNGV. The CDR3 runs to 16 residues. The CDR3 loop is CASSLSGGASYNGQFF. The DNA of the CDR3 is TGTGCCAGCAGCTTAAGCGGGGGGGCGTCCTACAATGGGCAGTTCTTC.

This clonotype showed up many times. This chain connects TRBV5-6 to TRBJ1-5; TRBD1 might be the D (5 bases). V was clipped by 5 bases and J by 3 bases, with 18 bases between them. This CDR3 is 16 amino acids long. From germline, CDR1 is SGHDT and CDR2 YYEEEE. The chain's CDR3 is CASSGGVSPYNQPQHF. CDR3 in DNA: TGTGCCAGCAGTGGGGGAGTATCGCCCTACAATCAGCCCCAGCATTTT.

This clonotype occurred many times. The rearrangement uses TRBV12-5 and TRBJ1-5, with unresolved D. This CDR3 region has 12 residues. Germline V gene data show CDR1 as LGHNT and CDR2 as FRNRAP. V was trimmed by 0 bases and J by 9 bases, leaving 6 bases between them. CDR3 amino acids: CASGLVRPPQHF. The CDR3 DNA reads TGTGCTAGTGGTTTGGTCCGCCCGCCCCAGCATTTT.

For this clonotype: With a much larger clone just one base away, this may be a read error. The CDR3 sequence: CASRLGHRGGLAKNIQYF. Here the CDR3 DNA reads TGTGCAAGTCGCTTAGGGCATAGGGGGGGCCTAGCCAAAAACATTCAGTACTTC. The rearrangement joins TRBV12-2 to TRBJ2-4; TRBD1 is the table's D call, not checked against the DNA. TRBV12-2 is a pseudogene locus. The CDR3 totals 18 residues.

Regarding this clonotype: One end of the junction is discordant with germline, which a read error may explain. In DNA, the CDR3 is TGTGCCGGCAGCGTAGGGGGCGGGGTTCTCTACAACAATGAGCAGTTCTTC. Translated, it gives CAGSVGGGVLYNNEQFF. This chain links TRBV9 with TRBJ2-1; D possibly corresponds to TRBD1 (7 bases). The germline V gene has CDR1 SGDLS and CDR2 YYNGEE. The CDR3 has 17 residues.

This clonotype was counted many times. The genes are TRBV14 and TRBJ2-7; D gene uncertain. Germline CDR1 is SGHDN and CDR2 is FVKESK. Trimming cost V 0 bases and J 2 bases, with 11 bases left between them. This CDR3 region has 15 residues. The CDR3 nucleotides read TGTGCCAGCAGCCAAGAAGACCGCCCAGCCTACGAGCAGTACTTC. Amino acid sequence: CASSQEDRPAYEQYF.

The CDR3 nucleotides are TGCAGCGTTGGGGGTACGTTGAGGGATTTTCGGGGGGATGAGCAGTTCTTC. It yields the protein CSVGGTLRDFRGDEQFF. The chain employs TRBV29-1 and TRBJ2-1, with 7 bases fitting TRBD2. Trimming at V came to 4 bases and at J to 8 bases, leaving 20 bases not matched to a gene. Per the germline V gene, CDR1 is SQVTM and CDR2 is ANQGSEA. The CDR3 runs to 17 residues.

Ten or more counts support this clonotype. This rearrangement joins TRBV15 to TRBJ2-1; the D is unclear. Germline CDR1 LNHNV, CDR2 YYDKDF (reference sequence). V shed 3 bases and J shed 4 bases, with 4 bases lying between them. The CDR3 has 12 amino acids. The CDR3 nucleotides read TGTGCCACCAGCAGTGGATACAATGAGCAGTTCTTC. It is translated as CATSSGYNEQFF.